Listed below are T cell receptor beta chains from one sample, sequenced in a study of T cell repertoires in cytomegalovirus infection. One entry per CDR3 protein results from TCRdb running MiXCR on the reads. The table shows hundreds of thousands of distinct CDR3 sequences, with 30% to 40% occurring only once. No antigen has been assigned to these receptors. The input for sequencing was cultured PBMCs, taken from culture after CMV antigen stimulation. All receptors derive from a human donor in good health (CMV status not recorded). Some clones in this sample may be carry-over from other donors' samples. Each CDR3 is given with its conserved first and last residue. Each record gives: clone size, J gene, V gene, CDR3 protein. Clone size appears in some rows only: once, few, many, or a class for an expanded clone.

size: -
J: TRBJ2-7
V: TRBV4-3
CDR3: CASSQDSGRDSYEQYF

size: -
J: TRBJ2-7
V: TRBV19
CDR3: CASSPGTGSLYEQYF

size: -
J: TRBJ2-1
V: TRBV19
CDR3: CASSIEVGFSYNEQFF

size: few
J: TRBJ2-7
V: TRBV20-1
CDR3: CSAIPGLASDEQYF

size: -
J: TRBJ1-6
V: TRBV2
CDR3: CASRVGQGNSPLHF

size: many
J: TRBJ1-1
V: TRBV12-3/TRBV12-4
CDR3: CASSLVANTEAFF

size: many
J: TRBJ2-7
V: TRBV7-2
CDR3: CASSLHGYSSYEQYF

size: -
J: TRBJ1-2
V: TRBV18
CDR3: CASSPIEGGGNYGYTF

size: few
J: TRBJ2-5
V: TRBV7-9
CDR3: CASSSWGAGERETQYF

size: -
J: TRBJ1-3
V: TRBV11-2
CDR3: CASSLDYRGSVSGNTIYF

size: -
J: TRBJ1-5
V: TRBV7-9
CDR3: CASSLDGQGFQPQHF

size: few
J: TRBJ2-3
V: TRBV6-6
CDR3: CASSYSPFITDTQYF

size: -
J: TRBJ2-1
V: TRBV10-3
CDR3: CAIRSGTSGSTSYNEQFF

size: many
J: TRBJ2-7
V: TRBV7-2
CDR3: CASSVDRGLYEQYF

size: many
J: TRBJ1-5
V: TRBV7-8
CDR3: CASSQGQGTLQPQHF

size: -
J: TRBJ2-3
V: TRBV28
CDR3: CASSRRQSYTDTQYF

size: few
J: TRBJ2-1
V: TRBV7-2
CDR3: CASSLWRENEQFF

size: -
J: TRBJ1-4
V: TRBV2
CDR3: CASTVEHNEKLFF